The 10 T cell receptor beta chains listed next were all sequenced from one sample in a study of blood T cell repertoires in COVID-19. The protocol was immunoSEQ multiplex PCR, while the TCRdb copy is restricted to in-frame clones and leaves out a portion. Found here are about 54,000 clones, roughly nine tenths of them singletons; the top ten hold around 7.3%. The sequenced material came from peripheral blood. Receptor source: a woman in her sixties with active or convalescent COVID-19.

This clone turned up a few times. The rearrangement uses TRBV5-6 and TRBJ1-2; D not resolved. Germline V gene lookup returns CDR1 SGHDT and CDR2 YYEEEE. The CDR3 is 13 amino acids. Trimming pared 3 bases from V and 4 bases from J, leaving 10 bases between. The CDR3 nucleotides are TGTGCCAGCAGCTCGACGGGTATCTATGGCTACACCTTC. This translates into CASSSTGIYGYTF. The entire variable domain, with the rest obtained from reference TRBV5-6 and TRBJ1-2, is as follows: DAGVTQSPTHLIKTRGQQVTLRCSPKSGHDTVSWYQQALGQGPQFIFQYYEEEERQRGNFPDRFSGHQFPNYSSELNVNALLLGDSALYLCASSSTGIYGYTFGSGTRLTVV.

The V call is TRBV6-5, the J call TRBJ1-3; 8 bases line up with TRBD1. V was pared by 4 bases and J by 4 bases, with 6 bases of the junction left unmatched. The CDR3 has 15 residues. From germline, CDR1 is MNHEY and CDR2 SVGAGI. The CDR3 DNA sequence: TGTGCCAGCAGTTCCGGGACAGGACACGGAAACACCATATATTTT. Its translation is CASSSGTGHGNTIYF.

The chain recombines TRBV6-4 with TRBJ2-1; D possibly corresponds to TRBD2 (6 bases). The CDR3 runs 10 residues. Between the trimmed V and J ends, which lost 10 bases and 6 bases, there was a span of 7 bases. CDR1 and CDR2 from the germline V gene are MRHNA and SNTAGT. The chain's CDR3 is CATGGNEQFF. CDR3 in DNA: TGTGCCACCGGGGGCAATGAGCAGTTCTTC.

The V call is TRBV25-1, the J call TRBJ1-2, with D unclear. Germline CDR1 and CDR2: MGHDK and SYGVNS. V dropped 2 bases and J dropped 8 bases, with 12 bases sitting between them. This CDR3 region has 13 residues. Here the CDR3 reads CASSETRLKGYTF. CDR3 nucleotide sequence: TGTGCCAGCAGTGAAACGCGACTCAAGGGCTACACCTTC.

In nucleotides, the CDR3 is TGCAGCGTTTTACGGGACTATTACAATGAGCAGTTCTTC. This encodes CSVLRDYYNEQFF. This rearrangement joins TRBV29-1 to TRBJ2-1; 7 nucleotides line up with TRBD2. This CDR3 has 13 amino acids. Germline loops: CDR1 SQVTM, CDR2 ANQGSEA. J gave up 4 bases and V 5 bases, and 5 bases lay outside the gene matches.

On this clone: One end of the junction is discordant with germline, which a read error may explain. The chain carries TRBV3-1 (or the pseudogene TRBV3-2) and TRBJ2-7; 8 bases line up with TRBD2. CDR1 and CDR2 (germline): LGHDT, YNNKEL (reference sequence). CDR3 size: 17 residues. This CDR3 reads CARSHWTGTGGESEQYF. CDR3 bases: TGTGCCCGCAGCCATTGGACCGGGACGGGGGGGGAAAGCGAGCAGTACTTC.

V usage is TRBV11-2 and J usage is TRBJ2-3; 9 nucleotides agree with TRBD2. Unmatched junction bases numbered 10, after V lost 5 bases and J lost 4 bases. CDR3 length equals 16 residues. Germline-derived CDR1 and CDR2 are SGHAT and FQNNGV. CDR3 residues: CASSPAGSGRSDTQYF. DNA of the CDR3: TGTGCCAGCAGCCCCGCTGGGAGCGGGAGGTCAGATACGCAGTATTTT. Looking up the rest from reference TRBV11-2 and TRBJ2-3 gives the full variable domain: EAGVAQSPRYKIIEKRQSVAFWCNPISGHATLYWYQQILGQGPKLLIQFQNNGVVDDSQLPKDRFSAERLKGVDSTLKIQPAKLEDSAVYLCASSPAGSGRSDTQYFGPGTRLTVL.

CDR3 sequence: CATSESGRATWGEQYF. DNA for the CDR3: TGTGCCACCAGTGAAAGCGGGAGGGCTACTTGGGGGGAGCAGTACTTC. The chain couples TRBV24-1 to TRBJ2-7, with 10 positions matching TRBD2. This CDR3 comprises 16 residues. With V trimmed by 4 bases and J by 7 bases, 12 bases remained unmatched. Germline CDR1 and CDR2: KGHDR and SFDVKD.

The chain is built from TRBV9 and TRBJ1-6, with D tentatively TRBD1 (5 bases). CDR1 SGDLS and CDR2 YYNGEE come from the germline V gene. The V end lost 0 bases, the J end lost 7 bases, and 11 bases lay between the germline ends. The CDR3 covers 15 residues. DNA for the CDR3: TGTGCCAGCAGCGTAGTGGCGGGGACCAATTCACCCCTCCACTTT. Translation: CASSVVAGTNSPLHF.

This clone was detected a few times. The V call is TRBV7-6, the J call TRBJ1-1; possible D gene TRBD1, 5 bases. Germline V gives CDR1 SGHVS, CDR2 FNYEAQ. The CDR3 is 13 residues long. The V and J ends lost 2 bases and 1 base respectively, with 5 bases between them. The DNA for the CDR3 is TGTGCCAGCAGCTTAAGGGGGAACACTGAAGCTTTCTTT. Amino acid sequence: CASSLRGNTEAFF.